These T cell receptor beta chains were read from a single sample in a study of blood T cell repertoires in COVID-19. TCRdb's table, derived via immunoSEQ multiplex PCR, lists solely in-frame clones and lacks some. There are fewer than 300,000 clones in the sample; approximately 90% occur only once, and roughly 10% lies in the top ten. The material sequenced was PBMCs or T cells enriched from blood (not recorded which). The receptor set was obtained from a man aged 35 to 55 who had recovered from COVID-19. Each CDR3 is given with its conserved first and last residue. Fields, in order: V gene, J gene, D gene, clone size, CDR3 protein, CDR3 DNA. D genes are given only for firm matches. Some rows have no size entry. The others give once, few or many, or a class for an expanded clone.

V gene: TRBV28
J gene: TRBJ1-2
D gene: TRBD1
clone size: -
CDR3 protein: CASSFPGQGYYGYTF
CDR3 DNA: TGTGCCAGCAGTTTCCCGGGACAGGGGTACTATGGCTACACCTTC

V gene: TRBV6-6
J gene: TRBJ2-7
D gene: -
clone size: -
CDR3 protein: CASSYLGGAAYEQYF
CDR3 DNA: TGTGCCAGCAGTTACTTAGGGGGAGCGGCTTACGAGCAGTACTTC

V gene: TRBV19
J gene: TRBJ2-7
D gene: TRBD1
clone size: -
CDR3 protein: CASRGQGPEQYF
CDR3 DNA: TGTGCCAGTAGGGGACAGGGGCCCGAGCAGTACTTC

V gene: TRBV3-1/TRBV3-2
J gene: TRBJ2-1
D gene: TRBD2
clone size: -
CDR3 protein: CASSHRTSGHNEQFF
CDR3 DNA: TGTGCCAGCAGCCATAGGACTAGCGGACACAATGAGCAGTTCTTC

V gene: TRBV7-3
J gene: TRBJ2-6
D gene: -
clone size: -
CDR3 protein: CASSLTERRAGRCCSGANVLTF
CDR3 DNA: TGTGCCAGCAGCTTAACCGAACGTCGTGCTGGCAGGTGTTGCTCTGGGGCCAACGTCCTGACTTTC

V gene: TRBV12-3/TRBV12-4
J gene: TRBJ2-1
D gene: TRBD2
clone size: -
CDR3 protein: CASSSGVYNEQFF
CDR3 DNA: TGTGCCAGCAGTAGCGGGGTCTACAATGAGCAGTTCTTC

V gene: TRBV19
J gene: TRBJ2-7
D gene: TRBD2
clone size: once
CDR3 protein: CASSILASGSVEQYF
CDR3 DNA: TGTGCCAGTAGTATATTAGCTAGCGGGAGCGTCGAGCAGTACTTC

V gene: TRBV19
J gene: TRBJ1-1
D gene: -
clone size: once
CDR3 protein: CASSIEGQGMNTEAFF
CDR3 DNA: TGTGCCAGTAGTATAGAAGGGCAGGGCATGAACACTGAAGCTTTCTTT

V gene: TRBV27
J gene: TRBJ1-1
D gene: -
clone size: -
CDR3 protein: CASIPPPRTVVTEAFF
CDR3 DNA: TGTGCCAGCATCCCGCCCCCGCGGACAGTAGTCACTGAAGCTTTCTTT

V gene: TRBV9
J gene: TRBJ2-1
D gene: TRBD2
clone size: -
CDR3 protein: CASSASSGSYNEQFF
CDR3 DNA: TGTGCCAGCAGCGCGTCTAGCGGCTCCTACAATGAGCAGTTCTTC

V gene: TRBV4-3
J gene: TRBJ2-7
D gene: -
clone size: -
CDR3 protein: CASSHAIRGRAEQYF
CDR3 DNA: TGCGCCAGCAGCCACGCTATAAGGGGAAGAGCGGAGCAGTACTTC

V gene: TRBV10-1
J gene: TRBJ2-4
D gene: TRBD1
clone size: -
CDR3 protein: CAREDRVYIQYF
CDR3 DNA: TGCGCCAGGGAAGACAGGGTTTACATTCAGTACTTC

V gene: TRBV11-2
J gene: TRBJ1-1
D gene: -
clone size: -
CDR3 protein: CASSKSSVNVNTEAFF
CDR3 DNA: TGTGCCAGCAGCAAAAGCAGCGTTAACGTGAACACTGAAGCTTTCTTT

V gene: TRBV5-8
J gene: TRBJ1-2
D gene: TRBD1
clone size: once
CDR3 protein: CASSFRDRVPYGYTF
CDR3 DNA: TGTGCCAGCAGCTTCCGGGACAGGGTCCCCTATGGCTACACCTTC

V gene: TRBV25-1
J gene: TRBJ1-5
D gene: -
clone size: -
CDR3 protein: CASAGDPNQPQHF
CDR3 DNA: TGTGCCAGCGCCGGGGATCCCAATCAGCCCCAGCATTTT

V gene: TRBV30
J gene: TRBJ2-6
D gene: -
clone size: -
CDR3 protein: CAWTPNRAGANVLTF
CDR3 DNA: TGTGCCTGGACTCCCAACAGGGCTGGGGCCAACGTCCTGACTTTC

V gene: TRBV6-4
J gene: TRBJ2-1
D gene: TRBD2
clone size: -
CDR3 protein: CASSDSSGGANEQFF
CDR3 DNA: TGTGCCAGCAGTGACTCTAGCGGGGGGGCCAATGAGCAGTTCTTC

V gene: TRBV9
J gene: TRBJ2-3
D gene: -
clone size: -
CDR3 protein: CASSVDLYTDTQYF
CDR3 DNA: TGTGCCAGCAGCGTAGATCTATATACAGATACGCAGTATTTT

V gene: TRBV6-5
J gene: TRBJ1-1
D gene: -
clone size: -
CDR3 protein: CASSSPVDSEAFF
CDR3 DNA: TGTGCCAGCAGCTCCCCTGTCGACAGTGAAGCTTTCTTT

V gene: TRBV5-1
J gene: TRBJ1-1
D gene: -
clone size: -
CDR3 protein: CASSSTWGHDTEAFF
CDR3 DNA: TGCGCCAGCAGCTCGACCTGGGGACATGACACTGAAGCTTTCTTT

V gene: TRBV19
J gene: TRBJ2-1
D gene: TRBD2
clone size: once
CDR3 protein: CASSMFTGTSAFNEQFF
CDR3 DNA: TGTGCCAGTAGTATGTTTACCGGGACTAGCGCATTCAATGAGCAGTTCTTC

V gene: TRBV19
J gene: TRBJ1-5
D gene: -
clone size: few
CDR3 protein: CASSLIHRDTTHSNQPQHF
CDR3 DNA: TGTGCCAGTAGTCTTATTCACCGGGACACCACTCATAGCAATCAGCCCCAGCATTTT

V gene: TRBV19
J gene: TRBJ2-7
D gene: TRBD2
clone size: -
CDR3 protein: CASTTTSGSGYEQYF
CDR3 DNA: TGTGCCAGTACCACGACTAGCGGGAGTGGGTACGAGCAGTACTTC

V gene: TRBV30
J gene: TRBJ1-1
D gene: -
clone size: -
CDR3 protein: CAWNRDTRLNTEAFF
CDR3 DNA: TGTGCCTGGAACCGGGACACCCGATTGAACACTGAAGCTTTCTTT

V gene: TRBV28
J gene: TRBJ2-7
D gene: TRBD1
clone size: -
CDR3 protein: CASRADRGYSYEQYF
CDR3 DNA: TGTGCCAGCAGGGCGGACAGGGGATATTCCTACGAGCAGTACTTC

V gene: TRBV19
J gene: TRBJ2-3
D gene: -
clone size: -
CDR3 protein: CASSTVSGTDTQYF
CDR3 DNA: TGTGCCAGTAGTACCGTGTCGGGCACAGATACGCAGTATTTT

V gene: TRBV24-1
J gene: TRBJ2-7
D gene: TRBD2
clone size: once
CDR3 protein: CATSELKTSGTSYEQYF
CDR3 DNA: TGTGCCACCAGTGAGCTTAAGACTAGCGGGACCTCCTACGAGCAGTACTTC

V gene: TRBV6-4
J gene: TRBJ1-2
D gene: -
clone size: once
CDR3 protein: CASSEGSAADGYTF
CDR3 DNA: TGTGCCAGCAGTGAAGGGAGCGCTGCGGATGGCTACACCTTC

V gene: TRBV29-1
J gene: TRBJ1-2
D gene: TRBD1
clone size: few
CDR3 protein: CSVGATQGALGYTF
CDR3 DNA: TGCAGCGTTGGGGCGACGCAGGGGGCGCTCGGCTACACCTTC

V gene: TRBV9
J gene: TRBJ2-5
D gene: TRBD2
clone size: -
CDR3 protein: CASNGLAGGETQYF
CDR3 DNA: TGTGCCAGCAACGGACTAGCGGGAGGTGAGACCCAGTACTTC

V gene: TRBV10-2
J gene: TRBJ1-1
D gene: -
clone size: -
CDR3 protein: CASSGLAGSYMNTEAFF
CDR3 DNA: TGCGCCAGCAGTGGACTAGCGGGCAGCTACATGAACACTGAAGCTTTCTTT

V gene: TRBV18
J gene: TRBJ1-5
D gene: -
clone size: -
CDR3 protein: CASSPAPNQPQHF
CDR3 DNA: TGTGCCAGCTCACCGGCCCCCAATCAGCCCCAGCATTTT

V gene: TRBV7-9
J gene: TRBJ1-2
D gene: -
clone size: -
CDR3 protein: CASTPRSGYTF
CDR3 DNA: TGTGCCAGCACACCACGTTCCGGTTACACCTTC

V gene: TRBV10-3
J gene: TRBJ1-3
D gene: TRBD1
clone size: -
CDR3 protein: CAISDQDRVIGNTIYF
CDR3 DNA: TGTGCCATCAGTGACCAAGACAGGGTAATAGGAAACACCATATATTTT

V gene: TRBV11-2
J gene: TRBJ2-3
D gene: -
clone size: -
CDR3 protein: CASSLDWATDTQYF
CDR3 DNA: TGTGCCAGCAGCTTAGATTGGGCCACAGATACGCAGTATTTT

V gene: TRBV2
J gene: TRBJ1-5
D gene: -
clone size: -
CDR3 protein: CASRQLGNQPQHF
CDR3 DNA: TGTGCCAGCCGACAGTTGGGGAATCAGCCCCAGCATTTT

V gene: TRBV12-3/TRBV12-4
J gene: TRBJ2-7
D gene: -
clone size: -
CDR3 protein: CASSRRSEQYF
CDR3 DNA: TGTGCCAGCAGTCGACGGAGTGAGCAGTACTTC

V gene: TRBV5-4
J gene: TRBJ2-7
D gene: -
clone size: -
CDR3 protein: CASSLGQGLPYEQYF
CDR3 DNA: TGTGCCAGCAGCTTAGGGCAGGGGTTGCCCTACGAGCAGTACTTC

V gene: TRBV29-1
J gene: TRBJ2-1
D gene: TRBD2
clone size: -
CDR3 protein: CSVEVAGGYNEQFF
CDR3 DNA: TGCAGCGTTGAGGTCGCCGGGGGGTACAATGAGCAGTTCTTC

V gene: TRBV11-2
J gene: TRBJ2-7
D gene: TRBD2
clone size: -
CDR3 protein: CASSPASGGTIIYEQYF
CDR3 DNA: TGTGCCAGCAGCCCGGCGAGCGGGGGGACAATTATCTACGAGCAGTACTTC

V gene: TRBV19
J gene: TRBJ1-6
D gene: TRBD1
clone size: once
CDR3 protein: CASSLHRDRSSSYNSPLHF
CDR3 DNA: TGTGCCAGTAGTCTACACCGGGACAGGTCGAGCTCCTATAATTCACCCCTCCACTTT

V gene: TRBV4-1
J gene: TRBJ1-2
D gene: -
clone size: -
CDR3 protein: CASSQVSGFYGYTF
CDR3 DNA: TGCGCCAGCAGCCAAGTTTCAGGGTTTTATGGCTACACCTTC

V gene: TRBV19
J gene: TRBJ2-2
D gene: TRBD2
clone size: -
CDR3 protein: CASSPGWGLARRTGELFF
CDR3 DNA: TGTGCCAGTAGCCCAGGTTGGGGACTAGCGCGTAGAACCGGGGAGCTGTTTTTT

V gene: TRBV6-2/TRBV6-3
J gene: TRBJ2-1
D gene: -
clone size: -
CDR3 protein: CASSTRTASSYNEQFF
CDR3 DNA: TGTGCCAGCAGTACGAGGACAGCAAGCTCCTACAATGAGCAGTTCTTC

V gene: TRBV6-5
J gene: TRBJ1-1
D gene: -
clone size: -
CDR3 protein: CASSYGGDTEAFF
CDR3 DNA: TGTGCCAGCAGTTACGGGGGGGACACTGAAGCTTTCTTT

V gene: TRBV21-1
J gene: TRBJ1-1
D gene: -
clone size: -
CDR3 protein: CASSPTPSSDTHTEAFF
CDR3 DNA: TGTGCCAGCAGCCCCACCCCAAGCTCCGACACCCACACTGAAGCTTTCTTT

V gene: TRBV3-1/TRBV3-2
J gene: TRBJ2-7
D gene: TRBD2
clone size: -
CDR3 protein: CASSQDVRGSHEQYF
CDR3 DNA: TGTGCCAGCAGCCAGGATGTGCGCGGGAGCCACGAGCAGTACTTC

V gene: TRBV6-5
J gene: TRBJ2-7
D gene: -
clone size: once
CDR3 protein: CASSRVPTGRHEQYF
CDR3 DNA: TGTGCCAGCAGTAGGGTCCCGACAGGGAGGCACGAGCAGTACTTC

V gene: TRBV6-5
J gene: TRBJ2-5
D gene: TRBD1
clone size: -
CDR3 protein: CASSYSNRGLAETQYF
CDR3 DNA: TGTGCCAGCAGTTACTCAAACAGGGGATTAGCGGAGACCCAGTACTTC

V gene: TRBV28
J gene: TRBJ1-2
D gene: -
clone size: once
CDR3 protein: CASSSEDNYGYTF
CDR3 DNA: TGTGCCAGCAGTTCCGAGGATAACTATGGCTACACCTTC